The 3 T cell receptor beta chains below come from one sample, sequenced in a study of identical twins. TCRdb used MiXCR to reprocess the 5' RACE reads, holding one entry per CDR3 protein. Seen here are 450,000 or so distinct CDR3 sequences, more than 20% observed once, and the top ten hold just under 3%. These same data were also listed under a study on T cells expressing NK-cell markers.

The sequencing input was CD4+ T cells sorted from blood. These receptors were obtained from a woman under 30 in good health.

The rearrangement uses TRBV25-1 and TRBJ2-2, with D perhaps matching TRBD1 (6 bases). From germline, CDR1 is MGHDK and CDR2 SYGVNS. Trimming cost V 5 bases and J 4 bases, with 17 bases left between them. The CDR3 runs to 16 residues. The CDR3 reads CASSSFTGQGTGELFF. CDR3 DNA: TGTGCCAGCAGTTCCTTTACAGGGCAGGGCACCGGGGAGCTGTTTTTT.

This clonotype has only a few counts. The genes are TRBV11-2 and TRBJ2-1; 10 bases are a match to TRBD2. The CDR3 is 18 amino acids. Germline loops: CDR1 SGHAT, CDR2 FQNNGV. V lost 5 bases, J lost 1 base, and 11 bases stayed unmatched. CDR3 coding DNA: TGTGCCAGCAGCCGACAGCCCCTAGCGGGAGCATCCTACAATGAGCAGTTCTTC. Translating it yields CASSRQPLAGASYNEQFF.

The chain is built from TRBV20-1 and TRBJ1-2; no definite D call. Deletions cut 5 bases from V and 6 bases from J, with 10 bases between. The CDR3 consists of 11 residues. Germline V gene sequence: CDR1 DFQATT, CDR2 SNEGSKA (reference sequence). CDR3 nucleotides: TGCAGTGCTCATCGGGCTAATGGCTACACCTTC. It specifies CSAHRANGYTF.